The 25 T cell receptor beta chains below come from one sample, sequenced in a study of T cells after posttransplantation cyclophosphamide. Clones were read by immunoSEQ multiplex PCR, and TCRdb kept only the in-frame ones, dropping some. This sample comprises 38,000 or so clones, none seen once only. The sequenced sample was PBMCs. Receptors were obtained from a man between 50 and 59 years old in good health, CMV-negative, and a related stem cell transplant donor.

This clone is medium-sized. One end of the junction fails to match germline, which may point to a read error. The rearrangement uses TRBV7-7 and TRBJ2-3, with a possible D match to TRBD1 (6 bases). From germline, CDR1 is SSHAT and CDR2 FNYEAQ (reference sequence). This CDR3 is built from 16 residues. CDR3 in DNA: TGTGCTAGCAGCTTAGGAGTGGGACACCTCACAGATACGCAGTATTTT. It yields the protein CASSLGVGHLTDTQYF.

This clone was observed many times. The V gene is TRBV12-5, the J gene TRBJ1-4, with 10 bases that match TRBD1. The length of the CDR3 is 14 residues. V trimming: 6 bases; J trimming: 8 bases; junction bases outside the gene matches: 6. Germline lookup yields CDR1 LGHNT and CDR2 FRNRAP. The CDR3 is CASGTGTGEEKLFF. CDR3 sequence (DNA): TGTGCTAGTGGCACCGGGACAGGGGAGGAAAAACTGTTTTTT.

This clone was seen many times. The chain is built from TRBV2 and TRBJ2-7; 8 positions agree with TRBD1. J was trimmed by 12 bases and V by 7 bases; bases with no gene match: 8. Germline CDR1 is SNHLY and CDR2 is FYNNEI. The CDR3 sequence is 11 residues long. The CDR3 is CASNYAGQVYF. The CDR3 bases are TGTGCCAGCAATTACGCGGGACAGGTGTACTTC.

This clone was seen at least ten times. The chain has TRBV7-2 and TRBJ1-2, with TRBD1 matching over 7 bases. There are 13 residues in the CDR3. V lost 7 bases, J lost 4 bases, and 6 bases stayed unmatched. CDR1 and CDR2 (germline): SGHTA, FQGNSA. For the CDR3, the DNA is TGTGCCAGCAACCGACAGGGTCTCTATGGCTACACCTTC. It yields the protein CASNRQGLYGYTF.

There are a few counts of this clone. An end of the junction differs from the germline gene, which may be a read error. This chain uses TRBV25-1 with TRBJ2-7; a possible D gene is TRBD2 (5 bases). CDR3 length: 15 residues. CDR1 is MGHDK, CDR2 SYGVNS, per germline. As DNA, the CDR3 is TGTGCCAGCAGTGTGGCACTAGTGGGAGTGGACGAGCGGTACTTC. As protein: CASSVALVGVDERYF.

The chain links TRBV19 to TRBJ2-5; no clear D gene. The CDR3 has 15 amino acids. Germline V gene data show CDR1 as LNHDA and CDR2 as SQIVND (reference sequence). Between the trimmed V and J ends, which lost 6 bases and 4 bases, there was a span of 18 bases. CDR3 sequence: CASSYDPQTAETQYF. Here the CDR3 DNA reads TGTGCCAGTAGCTATGATCCACAGACGGCAGAGACCCAGTACTTC.

This clone showed up many times. V usage is TRBV19 and J usage is TRBJ1-5; D might be TRBD1 (6 bases). Germline values: CDR1 LNHDA, CDR2 SQIVND (reference sequence). This CDR3 region has 12 residues. With 7 bases removed from V and 5 bases from J, the gap between germline ends came to 9 bases. CDR3 in DNA: TGTGCCAGTAATGGGGGCGATCAGCCCCAGCATTTT. Protein product: CASNGGDQPQHF.

This clone was seen a few times. The CDR3 DNA reads as TGTGCCAGCAGTTTATTGACAGGGGGCAATCAGCCCCAGCATTTT. Its translation is CASSLLTGGNQPQHF. The chain uses TRBV27 and TRBJ1-5; 8 positions agree with TRBD1. The CDR3 totals 15 residues. Losses at the gene ends were 1 base for V and 2 bases for J; bases not matched to a gene: 1. The germline V gene has CDR1 MNHEY and CDR2 SMNVEV (reference sequence).

This clone has more than one count but fewer than ten. The genes are TRBV18 and TRBJ2-4; 9 bases match TRBD1. CDR3 size: 14 residues. Germline assignment: CDR1 KGHSH and CDR2 LQKENI. Losses at the gene ends were 3 bases for V and 7 bases for J; bases not matched to a gene: 4. The CDR3 sequence: CASSPDRGENIQYF. The CDR3 coding sequence is TGTGCCAGCTCACCCGACAGGGGGGAGAACATTCAGTACTTC.

This clone was observed at least ten times. The chain is built from TRBV7-6 and TRBJ1-2; a possible D gene is TRBD1 (5 bases). Trimming removed 5 bases from V and 6 bases from J, with 19 bases in between. The CDR3 has 15 amino acids. Germline assignment: CDR1 SGHVS and CDR2 FNYEAQ. The CDR3 DNA reads as TGTGCCAGCAGCCTCCACGCAGGGAGGTCGGATGGCTACACCTTC. It translates to CASSLHAGRSDGYTF. The full variable domain, completed using reference TRBV7-6 and TRBJ1-2, is GAGVSQSPRYKVTKRGQDVALRCDPISGHVSLYWYRQALGQGPEFLTYFNYEAQQDKSGLPNDRFSAERPEGSISTLTIQRTEQRDSAMYRCASSLHAGRSDGYTFGSGTRLTVV.

This clone was seen repeatedly, ten times or more. The chain uses TRBV18 and TRBJ2-1; D perhaps matches TRBD2 (5 bases). This CDR3 comprises 15 residues. V gave up 3 bases and J gave up 4 bases, with 13 bases separating them. Looked up from germline, CDR1 is KGHSH and CDR2 is LQKENI. This CDR3 is CASSPPGSGYNEQFF. The CDR3 nucleotides are TGTGCCAGCTCACCCCCTGGGAGTGGGTACAATGAGCAGTTCTTC.

This clone has a count of ten or more. V gene TRBV6-5 combines with J gene TRBJ1-2; possible D gene TRBD1, 6 bases. Germline CDR1 reads MNHEY; CDR2 reads SVGAGI. This CDR3 comprises 14 residues. V was trimmed by 6 bases and J by 4 bases, leaving 15 bases between them. This chain's CDR3 is CASSPQGDGYGYTF. CDR3 sequence (DNA): TGTGCCAGCAGCCCACAGGGAGACGGCTATGGCTACACCTTC.

This clone was seen ten or more times. The chain carries TRBV9 and TRBJ1-3; D remains ambiguous. CDR1 and CDR2 (germline): SGDLS, YYNGEE. The CDR3 runs 13 residues. V was pared by 3 bases and J by 0 bases, with 4 bases between. CDR3 nucleotide sequence: TGTGCCAGCAGCGACAGCTCTGGAAACACCATATATTTT. Translating it yields CASSDSSGNTIYF.

In this sample, this clone turned up a few times. The CDR3 loop is CSVFLAGGPYEQYF. The DNA of the CDR3 is TGCAGCGTTTTCCTAGCGGGAGGGCCATACGAGCAGTACTTC. This rearrangement joins TRBV29-1 to TRBJ2-7; 12 nucleotides line up with TRBD2. Germline values: CDR1 SQVTM, CDR2 ANQGSEA. Trimming took 5 bases from V and 4 from J; bases not matched to a gene: 6. This CDR3 spans 14 amino acids.

This clone was detected ten times or more. The gene calls are TRBV5-1 and TRBJ2-7, with D tentatively TRBD2 (6 bases). Looked up from germline, CDR1 is SGHRS and CDR2 is YFSETQ. With 0 bases removed from V and 3 bases from J, the gap between germline ends came to 16 bases. This CDR3 comprises 16 residues. Here the CDR3 reads CASSLEVAGRGYEQYF. CDR3 sequence (DNA): TGCGCCAGCAGCTTGGAGGTTGCGGGACGGGGCTACGAGCAGTACTTC. The variable domain in full, completed from reference TRBV5-1 and TRBJ2-7, reads KAGVTQTPRYLIKTRGQQVTLSCSPISGHRSVSWYQQTPGQGLQFLFEYFSETQRNKGNFPGRFSGRQFSNSRSEMNVSTLELGDSALYLCASSLEVAGRGYEQYFGPGTRLTVT.

This clone was seen repeatedly, ten times or more. J is TRBJ2-2 and V is TRBV13; 15 bases agree with TRBD2. The CDR3 sequence is 19 residues long. The V gene end was trimmed by 5 bases and the J gene end by 7 bases; junction bases not matched to a gene: 14. The germline V gene has CDR1 PRHDT and CDR2 FYEKMQ (reference sequence). The CDR3 nucleotides read TGTGCCAGCAGCCCTGGACTAGCGGGAGGGCCACGGAAAATCGGGGAGCTGTTTTTT. Residues: CASSPGLAGGPRKIGELFF.

This clone was observed at least ten times. The chain uses TRBV7-2 and TRBJ1-6, with unresolved D. Germline CDR1 is SGHTA and CDR2 is FQGNSA. Between the trimmed V and J ends, which lost 1 base and 6 bases, there was a span of 7 bases. This CDR3 is built from 14 residues. CDR3 sequence: CASSLDRGNSPLHF. Here the CDR3 DNA reads TGTGCCAGCAGCTTAGATCGGGGTAATTCACCCCTCCACTTT.

This clone was picked up many times. CDR3 in DNA: TGTGCCAGCAGCTTGGCCCTTGCTAACAGATATGGCTACACCTTC. Encoded protein: CASSLALANRYGYTF. V usage is TRBV5-4 and J usage is TRBJ1-2; D is ambiguous. V was cut by 0 bases and J by 5 bases, with 14 bases left in between. In germline, CDR1 is SGHNT, CDR2 YYREEE (reference sequence). CDR3 size: 15 residues.

This clone has a count of ten or more. The chain uses TRBV19 and TRBJ1-1; 8 nucleotides align to TRBD1. The CDR3 runs 17 residues. The V and J ends lost 3 bases and 6 bases, in that order; junction bases with no gene match: 15. The germline CDR1 and CDR2 sequences are LNHDA and SQIVND (reference sequence). CDR3 bases: TGTGCCAGTAGTATTCCCGCGTGGGACAGGCGCCCGCCTGAAGCTTTCTTT. Protein product: CASSIPAWDRRPPEAFF. Full variable domain (outside the CDR3, taken from reference TRBV19 and TRBJ1-1): DGGITQSPKYLFRKEGQNVTLSCEQNLNHDAMYWYRQDPGQGLRLIYYSQIVNDFQKGDIAEGYSVSREKKESFPLTVTSAQKNPTAFYLCASSIPAWDRRPPEAFFGQGTRLTVV.

This clone was detected many times. The chain employs TRBV6-5 and TRBJ1-2, with 7 nucleotides matching TRBD1. CDR3 length equals 13 residues. After removal of 6 bases from V and 5 bases from J, the junction contained 6 bases not matched to a gene. Germline assignment: CDR1 MNHEY and CDR2 SVGAGI. The CDR3 DNA follows: TGTGCCAGCAGCCCCGACAGGGAGTATGGCTACACCTTC. Amino acids: CASSPDREYGYTF.

This clone was observed at least ten times. V and J are TRBV28 and TRBJ1-1; D call uncertain. This CDR3 region has 14 residues. Trimming pared 7 bases from V and 1 base from J, leaving 13 bases between. CDR1 is MDHEN, CDR2 SYDVKM, per germline. CDR3 amino acids: CASTPAGSNTEAFF. The CDR3, as DNA: TGTGCCAGCACCCCCGCGGGATCGAACACTGAAGCTTTCTTT.

This clone has ten or more counts. V usage is TRBV6-5 and J usage is TRBJ2-7; 8 nucleotides agree with TRBD1. Germline V lookup: CDR1 MNHEY, CDR2 SVGAGI. This CDR3 spans 15 amino acids. V dropped 4 bases and J dropped 2; count of bases not matched to a gene: 7. The CDR3 DNA reads as TGTGCCAGCAGTTCTTCAGGGGGCTTCCCCTACGAGCAGTACTTC. As protein: CASSSSGGFPYEQYF.

This clone has at least ten counts. The chain combines TRBV6-1 with TRBJ2-4, with D possibly being TRBD1 (6 bases). In germline, CDR1 is MNHNS, CDR2 SASEGT. V dropped 1 base and J dropped 15 bases, with 16 bases sitting between them. The CDR3 length is 13 residues. This chain's CDR3 is CASSEVLGALGYF. The CDR3 nucleotides are TGTGCCAGCAGTGAAGTTTTGGGGGCGCTTGGGTACTTC.

This clone was seen ten or more times. This chain links TRBV6-5 with TRBJ2-5; unclear D gene. Germline values: CDR1 MNHEY, CDR2 SVGAGI. V was shortened by 3 bases and J by 3 bases, with 8 bases between the two germline ends. There are 13 residues in the CDR3. CDR3 protein: CASSYRIEETQYF. DNA of the CDR3: TGTGCCAGCAGTTATAGAATAGAAGAGACCCAGTACTTC.

This clone was counted many times. The chain uses TRBV7-2 and TRBJ1-2, with 7 bases that match TRBD1. This CDR3 spans 14 amino acids. Germline values: CDR1 SGHTA, CDR2 FQGNSA. V dropped 5 bases and J dropped 6; count of bases not matched to a gene: 9. The CDR3 region has the DNA TGTGCCAGCAGCATTCTACAGGGGAGAAATGGCTACACCTTC. Amino acids: CASSILQGRNGYTF.